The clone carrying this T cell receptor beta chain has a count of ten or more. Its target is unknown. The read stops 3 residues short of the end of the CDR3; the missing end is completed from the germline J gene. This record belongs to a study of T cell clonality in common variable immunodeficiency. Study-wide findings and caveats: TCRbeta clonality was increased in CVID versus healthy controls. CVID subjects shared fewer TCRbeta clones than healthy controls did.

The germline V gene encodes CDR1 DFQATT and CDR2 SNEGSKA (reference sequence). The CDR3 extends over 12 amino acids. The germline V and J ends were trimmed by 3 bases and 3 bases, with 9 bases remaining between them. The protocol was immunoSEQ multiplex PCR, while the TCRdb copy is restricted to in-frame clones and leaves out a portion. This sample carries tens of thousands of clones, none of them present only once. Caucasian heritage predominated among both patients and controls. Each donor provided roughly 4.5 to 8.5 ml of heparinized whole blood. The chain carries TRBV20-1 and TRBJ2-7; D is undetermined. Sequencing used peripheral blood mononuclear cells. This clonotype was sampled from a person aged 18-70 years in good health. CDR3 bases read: TGCAGTGCTAGTCTGTCCTACTACGAG. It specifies CSASLSYYE. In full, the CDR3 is CSASLSYYEQYF.